This TCR beta chain was sequenced during a study of beta chain features in type 1 diabetes. Study findings and constraints: There was a moderate but significant shortening of TCRB CDR3s in all four CD4+ subsets of Type 1 diabetes patients. Fewer junction insertions and more nucleotide deletions appeared in type 1 diabetes patients.

The CDR3 contains 12 residues. Trimming stripped 1 base from V and 4 bases from J, with 7 bases between. The germline V gene encodes CDR1 SQVTM and CDR2 ANQGSEA. As concerns this clone: Antigen unknown.

Expressed TCRB transcripts got sequenced, as all isolated RNA was reverse transcribed. The method was immunoSEQ multiplex PCR; TCRdb's version includes in-frame clones alone and lacks a portion of them. The data show 130,000 or so clones, roughly 15% seen once. Specimen: central memory CD4+ T cells from blood. The sequence was collected from a man aged 25 to 40 with type 1 diabetes. V and J are TRBV29-1 and TRBJ2-5, with D hard to call. The CDR3 loop reads CSVEGPPETQYF. The CDR3, as DNA: TGCAGCGTTGAAGGACCCCCAGAGACCCAGTACTTC. Complete variable domain (other parts from reference TRBV29-1 and TRBJ2-5): SAVISQKPSRDICQRGTSLTIQCQVDSQVTMMFWYRQQPGQSLTLIATANQGSEATYESGFVIDKFPISRPNLTFSTLTVSNMSPEDSSIYLCSVEGPPETQYFGPGTRLLVL.